Listed here are 3 T cell receptor beta chains from one sample, sequenced in a study of blood T cell repertoires in COVID-19. The assay was immunoSEQ multiplex PCR, and TCRdb's table has in-frame clones only and misses some. The table has roughly 230,000 clones, about four fifths seen once. The source material was peripheral blood. The receptors were gathered from a man over 45 with active or convalescent COVID-19.

The genes are TRBV7-8 and TRBJ2-1; D is perhaps TRBD1 (6 bases). CDR3 size: 13 residues. The V end was cut by 3 bases, the J end by 3 bases, with 6 bases between. Germline V gives CDR1 SGHVS, CDR2 FQNEAQ. CDR3 bases: TGTGCCAGCAGCTTGGACAGCTACAATGAGCAGTTCTTC. Protein product: CASSLDSYNEQFF.

The chain is built from TRBV6-5 and TRBJ2-1; weak D call: TRBD1 (6 bases). The CDR3 is made up of 13 amino acids. Trimming cost V 7 bases and J 1 base, with 8 bases left between them. Germline V gene lookup returns CDR1 MNHEY and CDR2 SVGAGI. CDR3 in amino acids: CASTGQSYNEQFF. The CDR3 DNA follows: TGTGCCAGCACCGGACAGTCCTACAATGAGCAGTTCTTC.

J is TRBJ1-2 and V is TRBV9, with D possibly being TRBD1 (6 bases). The CDR3 has 15 amino acids. V lost 3 bases and J lost 6, with 18 bases in between. Germline loops: CDR1 SGDLS, CDR2 YYNGEE. The CDR3 protein is CASSDPLGARDGYTF. CDR3 DNA: TGTGCCAGCAGCGATCCATTGGGGGCCAGGGATGGCTACACCTTC.